This T cell receptor (beta chain) was recorded in a study of blood T cell repertoires in COVID-19 (TCRdb year 2020). About the full investigation: Samples covering the acute and convalescent phases of COVID-19 were provided by collaborators in the United States, Italy and Spain. Deeply sampled blood TCRbeta repertoires from subjects exposed to, actively infected with, or recovered from COVID-19 were included in the dataset. Samples came from the ongoing ImmuneRACE study (first 160 participants) plus 1,254 subjects from 6 global collaborators. The repertoires were made available in a free public database intended to serve as a resource for research on the immune response to SARS-CoV-2. The material from the prospective study consisted of cDNA or gDNA derived from T cells, B-cell-depleted T cells, or PBMCs. A de-identified subject ID, COVID-19 status, age in years and sex were almost always included in the sample metadata. HLA class I and class II types, where available, came from metadata supplied by the sample provider rather than from assay-based typing.

A note on this clone: The specificity of this receptor is unknown. No much larger clone exists at a distance of one base, and base qualities are not known.

Overall results and qualifications from the work: The quantity of clinical and demographic metadata differed by source and by participant and was supplied without curation.

A second Seattle source provided samples from volunteer blood donors who had recovered from COVID-19. The collaborating institutions used their own protocols to collect whole blood in K2EDTA tubes. Collaborator samples were shipped for TCRbeta analysis as frozen whole blood, isolated PBMCs, or DNA extracted from either sample type. TCRbeta CDR3 regions were amplified from genomic DNA using the immunoSEQ Assay, a bias-controlled multiplex PCR. As for how the authors treated the data: Nucleated cell counts per sample were estimated from amplification of reference gene primers within the assay. To quantify the absolute abundance of each unique TCRbeta CDR3 rearrangement, sequence reads were collapsed and filtered. Productive Simpson clonality was computed per sample as the square root of Simpson's diversity index over productive rearrangements. The clones in this table, taken by TCRdb from immuneACCESS, are in-frame only. Not every clone is retained; where verified, under half of the shortfall comes from an unresolved V gene, and the cause of the rest is unknown. V and J calls and clone size are as listed in that table; D and trimming were resolved from the DNA. The sample data list about 340,000 clones, and around nine tenths of these were observed just once. The ten largest clones take up around 3.3% of the sample.

Based on the germline V gene, the CDR1 and CDR2 sequences are MDHEN and SYDVKM. Spanning cysteine to phenylalanine, the CDR3 consists of 17 amino acids. The read is trimmed to its CDR3 DNA, 51 bases read in frame from base 1. Germline trimming amounts to 5 bases on V and 0 bases on J, with 9 as the count of junction bases outside the gene matches. Sequenced material: peripheral blood. The chain is encoded by TRBV28 joined to TRBJ1-4; the junction holds 7 bases that match TRBD1. The sequence came from a young woman who had recovered from COVID-19. Read as DNA, the sequence is TGTGCCAGCAGTACAGGGGCCGTAACTGCAACTAATGAAAAACTGTTTTTT. Translated, it reads CASSTGAVTATNEKLFF.